This T cell receptor (beta chain) was identified in a study of graft-versus-host responses after intestinal transplantation. Study details: Transplant recipients had multivisceral, liver-intestinal, or isolated intestinal grafts. All recipients were given anti-thymocyte globulin induction, and tacrolimus and steroids were then administered for around three years. Points from the study as a whole: GvH clones surfaced in recipient marrow, some emerging earlier in ileum or blood.

Repertoires were generated with immunoSEQ multiplex PCR, while TCRdb's copy carries only in-frame clones and drops some. The sample consists of about 94,000 clones, around 90% of them appearing once. Remarks on this clone: Its antigen is unknown.

CDR3 length: 14 residues. Germline CDR1 and CDR2: MGHRA and YSYEKL. Trimming removed 2 bases from V and 7 bases from J, with 12 bases in between. The source was unstimulated CD8+ T cells sorted from spleen or lymph node cells, collected before intestinal transplant. This clonotype originated in a human donor who received an intestinal transplant. The rearrangement links TRBV4-1 to TRBJ1-5, with D perhaps TRBD1 (5 bases). CDR3 nucleotides: TGCGCCAGCAGCCAAAATGCTCAGGGACAGCCCCAGCATTTT. It encodes CASSQNAQGQPQHF.